Sequencing of this T cell receptor beta chain was carried out in a study of T cells in Graves' hyperthyroidism and ophthalmopathy. TCR beta CDR3 sequences were amplified from RNA transcripts. In the first-round RT-PCR of the TCR CDR3, the HTBI primer set was used. TCRdb re-analysed the multiplex PCR reads in MiXCR, keeping a single row per CDR3 protein. The profile shows over 250,000 distinct CDR3 sequences, 25% to 30% of them singletons. This clonotype has at least ten counts. The CDR3 is 14 amino acids. In germline, CDR1 is SGHNT, CDR2 YYREEE (reference sequence). Trimming cost V 1 base and J 2 bases, with 9 bases left between them.

The rearrangement joins TRBV5-4 to TRBJ1-2, with D possibly TRBD1 on 5 matching bases. This receptor was taken from a man aged 35 to 55 with Graves' hyperthyroidism that later progressed to Graves' ophthalmopathy. The sequenced sample was blood. As DNA, the CDR3 is TGTGCCAGCAGCTTGCGGGCAGGGAACTATGGCTACACCTTC. Amino acids: CASSLRAGNYGYTF.